One and the same sample provided the 27 T cell receptor beta chains below, sequenced in a study of T cells in Graves' hyperthyroidism and ophthalmopathy. Researchers took RNA transcripts and amplified the TCR beta CDR3 regions from them. HTBI primers were the set used in a first-round RT-PCR of the TCR CDR3. Each CDR3 protein is one row after TCRdb ran MiXCR on the multiplex PCR reads. The sample holds 750,000 to 950,000 distinct CDR3 sequences, 38% seen once. Sample: blood. All receptors derive from a man aged 18-30 years with Graves' hyperthyroidism.

This clonotype was observed at least ten times. V gene TRBV7-9 combines with J gene TRBJ2-7; D may be TRBD2 (5 bases). The CDR3 spans 13 residues. CDR1 and CDR2 from the germline V gene are SEHNR and FQNEAQ (reference sequence). Trimming removed 5 bases at V and 3 bases at J, with 11 bases between. For the CDR3, the DNA is TGTGCCAGCAGCGGCGGGCGCAACTACGAGCAGTACTTC. Amino acid sequence: CASSGGRNYEQYF.

This clonotype occurred many times. This chain uses TRBV15 with TRBJ2-7; TRBD2 matches at 11 bases. The CDR3 totals 16 residues. In germline, CDR1 is LNHNV, CDR2 YYDKDF (reference sequence). The J segment lost 2 bases and the V segment lost 0 bases, leaving 3 bases of the junction unmatched. The CDR3 region has the DNA TGTGCCACCAGCAGAGAATCGGGACTAGCGGCCTACGAGCAGTACTTC. Its translation: CATSRESGLAAYEQYF.

This clonotype was counted a few times. The chain uses TRBV13 and TRBJ2-2; D is uncertain. There are 15 residues in the CDR3. CDR1 and CDR2 from the germline V gene are PRHDT and FYEKMQ (reference sequence). Trimming removed 5 bases at V and 4 bases at J, with 14 bases between. As DNA, the CDR3 is TGTGCCAGCAGCGGGATTGGACGAGGCACCGGGGAGCTGTTTTTT. This sequence encodes CASSGIGRGTGELFF.

This clonotype showed up many times. The rearrangement joins TRBV24-1 to TRBJ1-2; maybe TRBD1 (6 bases). The CDR3 is 14 amino acids. Germline V gives CDR1 KGHDR, CDR2 SFDVKD. The germline V and J ends were trimmed by 1 base and 4 bases, with 9 bases remaining between them. The CDR3 DNA follows: TGTGCCACCAGTGATTTCCGGACAGCCTATGGCTACACCTTC. Its translation is CATSDFRTAYGYTF.

This clonotype has only a few counts. The rearrangement joins TRBV20-1 to TRBJ1-1; tentative D call: TRBD1 (5 bases). This CDR3 region has 14 residues. Per germline, CDR1 DFQATT and CDR2 SNEGSKA (reference sequence). V was clipped by 5 bases and J by 4 bases, with 17 bases between them. For the CDR3, the DNA is TGCAGTGCTCCCGGTGGGGGACGGGGCACTGAAGCTTTCTTT. Encoded protein: CSAPGGGRGTEAFF.

This clonotype was seen repeatedly, ten times or more. The rearrangement links TRBV7-9 to TRBJ1-4; D unclear. The CDR3 consists of 14 residues. Germline-derived CDR1 and CDR2 are SEHNR and FQNEAQ (reference sequence). Deletions cut 6 bases from V and 7 bases from J, with 15 bases between. The CDR3 reads CASSPTGAGEKLFF. In DNA form, the CDR3 reads TGTGCCAGCAGTCCGACCGGAGCCGGTGAAAAACTGTTTTTT. Filled out from reference TRBV7-9 and TRBJ1-4, the complete variable domain reads DTGVSQNPRHKITKRGQNVTFRCDPISEHNRLYWYRQTLGQGPEFLTYFQNEAQLEKSRLLSDRFSAERPKGSFSTLEIQRTEQGDSAMYLCASSPTGAGEKLFFGSGTQLSVL.

This clonotype showed up just once. The J gene is TRBJ1-1, the V gene TRBV29-1, with a possible D match to TRBD1 (5 bases). V dropped 4 bases and J dropped 8 bases, with 11 bases sitting between them. There are 11 residues in the CDR3. Germline V lookup: CDR1 SQVTM, CDR2 ANQGSEA. The CDR3 DNA sequence: TGCAGCGTTGCCGGGGCGCTGGAAGCTTTCTTT. Amino acids: CSVAGALEAFF.

Only a few counts were recorded for this clonotype. V and J are TRBV5-1 and TRBJ1-4; 7 bases map to TRBD1. This CDR3 contains 15 residues. The germline CDR1 and CDR2 sequences are SGHRS and YFSETQ. V lost 3 bases, J lost 4 bases, and 6 bases stayed unmatched. The CDR3 loop reads CASSSGQVLNEKLFF. The CDR3 DNA reads as TGCGCCAGCAGCTCCGGACAGGTTCTTAATGAAAAACTGTTTTTT.

In this sample, this clonotype turned up many times. The genes are TRBV5-4 and TRBJ2-6, with D perhaps matching TRBD1 (5 bases). There are 16 residues in the CDR3. With 0 bases removed from V and 0 bases from J, the gap between germline ends came to 7 bases. Germline-derived CDR1 and CDR2 are SGHNT and YYREEE (reference sequence). CDR3 region: CASSLVRASGANVLTF. CDR3 DNA: TGTGCCAGCAGCTTGGTCAGGGCCTCTGGGGCCAACGTCCTGACTTTC.

About this clonotype itself: A junction end diverges from the germline sequence, so it may reflect a read error. The chain couples TRBV9 to TRBJ2-5, with 11 bases fitting TRBD2. Germline CDR1 reads SGDLS; CDR2 reads YYNGEE. The CDR3 has 15 residues. CDR3: CASSQAGLAEETQYF. Written as DNA, the CDR3 is TGCGCCAGCAGCCAAGCGGGACTAGCGGAAGAGACCCAGTACTTC.

A note on this clonotype: This may be a read error, as it is one base from a much larger clone. The V call is TRBV29-1, the J call TRBJ1-1, with D perhaps TRBD1 (5 bases). Deletions cut 3 bases from V and 3 bases from J, with 8 bases between. The CDR3 loop spans 12 amino acids. CDR1 SQVTM and CDR2 ANQGSEA come from the germline V gene. CDR3 loop: CSVDVGDTEAFF. The CDR3 DNA follows: TGCAGCGTTGATGTGGGGGACACTGAAGCTTTCTTT.

This clonotype was seen more than once but under ten times. CDR3 DNA sequence: TGTGCCAGTAGTCCCGGCACAAGGCTTAACACTGAAGCTTTCTTT. This sequence encodes CASSPGTRLNTEAFF. V gene TRBV19 combines with J gene TRBJ1-1; D is unresolved. CDR3 length: 15 residues. Germline loops: CDR1 LNHDA, CDR2 SQIVND (reference sequence). The V and J ends lost 5 bases and 2 bases respectively, with 15 bases between them.

This clonotype was detected ten times or more. The chain is built from TRBV10-3 and TRBJ2-7; D perhaps matches TRBD1 (6 bases). The CDR3 is 15 residues long. V shed 5 bases and J shed 5 bases, with 19 bases lying between them. CDR1 ENHRY and CDR2 SYGVKD come from the germline V gene. The CDR3 spells CAISFTGNLLNEQYF. The CDR3 bases are TGTGCCATCAGTTTCACAGGGAATCTTCTCAACGAGCAGTACTTC.

The rearrangement uses TRBV7-3 and TRBJ2-7, with D tentatively TRBD1 (5 bases). CDR3 length equals 13 residues. Looked up from germline, CDR1 is SGHTA and CDR2 is FQGTGA. Trimming shortened V by 6 bases and J by 7 bases, and 16 bases separated the two germline ends. This CDR3 is CASRDTKTREQYF. The CDR3 DNA sequence: TGTGCCAGCAGGGACACGAAAACTCGGGAGCAGTACTTC.

This clonotype showed up just a few times. The chain carries TRBV2 and TRBJ2-7; 7 bases agree with TRBD2. Looked up from germline, CDR1 is SNHLY and CDR2 is FYNNEI. After removal of 3 bases from V and 2 bases from J, the junction contained 7 bases not matched to a gene. CDR3 length: 15 amino acids. CDR3 nucleotide sequence: TGTGCCAGCAGTGAGGGGGGGACTATCACCTACGAGCAGTACTTC. Translation gives CASSEGGTITYEQYF.

This clonotype was recorded a few times. The V gene is TRBV4-1, the J gene TRBJ2-7; D remains unclear. V was clipped by 1 base and J by 6 bases, with 10 bases between them. CDR3 size: 13 residues. The germline V gene has CDR1 MGHRA and CDR2 YSYEKL. In DNA form, the CDR3 reads TGCGCCAGCAGCCAAGGGAGATGGGTCGAGCAGTACTTC. Translation gives CASSQGRWVEQYF.

Regarding this clonotype: One base away lies a much larger clone, so this may be a sequencing read error. CDR3: CAGSSDGPQPQHF. The CDR3, as DNA: TGTGCCGGCAGCTCCGACGGTCCTCAGCCCCAGCATTTT. This rearrangement joins TRBV7-9 to TRBJ1-5; D gene ambiguous. The CDR3 extends over 13 amino acids. Looked up from germline, CDR1 is SEHNR and CDR2 is FQNEAQ (reference sequence).

V gene TRBV6-5 combines with J gene TRBJ2-2; TRBD2 matches at 13 bases. The junction had 7 bases not matched to a gene; V was cut back by 8 bases and J by 7 bases. CDR3 length equals 15 residues. In germline, CDR1 is MNHEY, CDR2 SVGAGI. CDR3 protein: CASQMTSGRFGELFF. DNA of the CDR3: TGTGCCAGCCAAATGACTAGCGGGAGGTTCGGGGAGCTGTTTTTT.

The genes are TRBV7-8 and TRBJ1-2; TRBD1 might be the D (6 bases). CDR1 is SGHVS, CDR2 FQNEAQ, per germline. V lost 4 bases, J lost 4 bases, and 16 bases lay in between. The CDR3 is 15 residues long. The CDR3 sequence: CASSSNRVEGYGYTF. CDR3 coding DNA: TGTGCCAGCAGCTCCAACAGGGTTGAAGGCTATGGCTACACCTTC.

The chain links TRBV19 to TRBJ1-5, with D tentatively TRBD1 (6 bases). This CDR3 contains 14 residues. Trimming cost V 8 bases and J 0 bases, with 11 bases left between them. The germline CDR1 and CDR2 sequences are LNHDA and SQIVND (reference sequence). CDR3 DNA: TGTGCCAGTGCCGACAGGCATAGCAATCAGCCCCAGCATTTT. As protein: CASADRHSNQPQHF.

This sequence joins TRBV6-5 and TRBJ2-2, with D maybe TRBD2 (6 bases). The V gene lost 7 bases and the J gene lost 0 bases, with 9 bases spanning the gap. Germline V gives CDR1 MNHEY, CDR2 SVGAGI. The CDR3 contains 14 residues. CDR3 region: CASTPGANTGELFF. In DNA form, the CDR3 reads TGTGCCAGCACCCCGGGGGCGAACACCGGGGAGCTGTTTTTT.

This clonotype was detected many times. The genes are TRBV10-3 and TRBJ1-1; the D is unclear. The ends were cut back, 10 bases at V and 0 bases at J, with 15 bases in the middle. Germline CDR1 and CDR2: ENHRY and SYGVKD. CDR3 length: 14 residues. CDR3 region: CATTDPGLNTEAFF. The CDR3 DNA reads as TGTGCCACCACGGACCCAGGTTTGAACACTGAAGCTTTCTTT.

The rearrangement links TRBV4-1 to TRBJ1-1, with D hard to call. Germline V gene sequence: CDR1 MGHRA, CDR2 YSYEKL. Deletions cut 0 bases from V and 5 bases from J, with 10 bases between. The CDR3 consists of 14 residues. CDR3: CASSQEIGETEAFF. The CDR3 DNA is TGCGCCAGCAGCCAAGAGATAGGAGAGACTGAAGCTTTCTTT.

This clonotype was detected ten times or more. The chain is built from TRBV25-1 and TRBJ1-3, with D hard to call. The germline V gene has CDR1 MGHDK and CDR2 SYGVNS. The V gene lost 6 bases and the J gene lost 10 bases, with 22 bases spanning the gap. CDR3 size: 15 residues. The CDR3 here is CASSDERFLARTIYF. CDR3 in DNA: TGTGCCAGCAGCGACGAACGGTTTCTAGCGCGGACCATATATTTT.

The chain recombines TRBV29-1 with TRBJ1-4; no reliable D call. Germline V gene sequence: CDR1 SQVTM, CDR2 ANQGSEA. V dropped 7 bases and J dropped 6 bases, with 6 bases sitting between them. The CDR3 length is 10 residues. CDR3 region: CSGEDEKLFF. CDR3 coding DNA: TGCAGCGGGGAGGATGAAAAACTGTTTTTT.

This clonotype was seen many times. This sequence joins TRBV10-3 and TRBJ1-1, with D possibly being TRBD1 (6 bases). CDR3 size: 15 residues. Germline CDR1 reads ENHRY; CDR2 reads SYGVKD. V dropped 3 bases and J dropped 4 bases, with 15 bases sitting between them. This CDR3 is CAISELGASATEAFF. The CDR3 DNA is TGTGCCATCAGTGAACTGGGGGCGAGCGCCACTGAAGCTTTCTTT.

This clonotype was seen repeatedly, ten times or more. CDR3 coding DNA: TGTGCCAGCAGTGAAGCGCTTAGACAGACACTCTACACCTTC. As protein: CASSEALRQTLYTF. This chain uses TRBV2 with TRBJ1-2, with D tentatively TRBD1 (5 bases). This CDR3 contains 14 residues. V lost 0 bases to trimming and J lost 10 bases, with 15 bases between them. Germline V lookup: CDR1 SNHLY, CDR2 FYNNEI.